These 27 T cell receptor beta chains were sequenced from one sample in a study of blood T cell repertoires in COVID-19. Libraries were prepared by immunoSEQ multiplex PCR; TCRdb keeps only in-frame clonotypes and omits some of them. Of more than 150,000 clones listed, around four fifths are singletons. The material sequenced was peripheral blood. The receptors were sampled from a man in his thirties or forties with active or convalescent COVID-19.

This chain joins TRBV5-1 and TRBJ2-7; 8 bases agree with TRBD2. The CDR3 consists of 16 residues. CDR1 SGHRS and CDR2 YFSETQ come from the germline V gene. V lost 2 bases to trimming and J lost 7 bases; unmatched junction nucleotides: 14. The CDR3 DNA is TGCGCCAGCAGCTTCGTTTCGGCGGGAGGTGGCCGGGAGCAGTACTTC. Translation: CASSFVSAGGGREQYF.

The J gene is TRBJ1-3, the V gene TRBV10-3, with D possibly matching TRBD1 (5 bases). The germline gives CDR1 ENHRY, CDR2 SYGVKD. The germline V and J ends were trimmed by 3 bases and 1 base, with 10 bases remaining between them. The CDR3 is 15 residues long. CDR3 sequence (DNA): TGTGCCATCAGTGAAGGGGTCGGGTCTGGAAACACCATATATTTT. Translated: CAISEGVGSGNTIYF.

The genes are TRBV28 and TRBJ2-7; D perhaps matches TRBD2 (6 bases). The CDR3 sequence is 15 residues long. Germline-derived CDR1 and CDR2 are MDHEN and SYDVKM. Trimming stripped 5 bases from V and 0 bases from J, with 14 bases between. The CDR3 loop is CASSEPGLSSYEQYV. In DNA, the CDR3 is TGTGCCAGCAGTGAACCGGGACTTAGCTCCTACGAGCAGTACGTC.

The chain combines TRBV10-1 with TRBJ1-1; no clear D. This CDR3 has 13 residues. The germline V gene encodes CDR1 WNHNN and CDR2 SYGVQD (reference sequence). The V end lost 10 bases, the J end lost 0 bases, and 12 bases lay between the germline ends. The CDR3 loop reads CATQNELNTEAFF. DNA for the CDR3: TGCGCCACCCAGAACGAACTGAACACTGAAGCTTTCTTT.

The chain employs TRBV4-1 and TRBJ2-2; D possibly corresponds to TRBD1 (6 bases). The CDR3 sequence is 15 residues long. Germline V gene lookup returns CDR1 MGHRA and CDR2 YSYEKL. V was cut by 5 bases and J by 1 base, with 11 bases left in between. The DNA of the CDR3 is TGCGCCAGCAGCAGCAGGGGACGGAACACCGGGGAGCTGTTTTTT. It is translated as CASSSRGRNTGELFF.

The chain uses TRBV18 and TRBJ2-2; D might be TRBD1 (5 bases). The CDR3 has 14 amino acids. Germline assignment: CDR1 KGHSH and CDR2 LQKENI. The V end was cut by 3 bases, the J end by 6 bases, with 11 bases between. The CDR3 bases are TGTGCCAGCTCACCGGGGCCGGAAGCCGGGGAGCTGTTTTTT. It yields the protein CASSPGPEAGELFF.

The V gene is TRBV19, the J gene TRBJ2-2; D gene unclear. The CDR3 loop spans 13 amino acids. V dropped 8 bases and J dropped 0 bases, with 7 bases sitting between them. CDR1 and CDR2 (germline): LNHDA, SQIVND (reference sequence). For the CDR3, the DNA is TGTGCCAGTCAAAATCCGAACACCGGGGAGCTGTTTTTT. Protein sequence: CASQNPNTGELFF.

The V and J genes are TRBV27 and TRBJ2-5; the D gene is possibly TRBD1 (6 bases). Trimming stripped 4 bases from V and 1 base from J, with 16 bases between. This CDR3 has 16 residues. Germline V gives CDR1 MNHEY, CDR2 SMNVEV (reference sequence). Here the CDR3 DNA reads TGTGCCAGCAGTTCAATTGGAGTCAGGGGCCAAGAGACCCAGTACTTC. Translated, it gives CASSSIGVRGQETQYF.

The CDR3 DNA reads TGTGCCAGCAGTGCTGGACAGGCCCTCTCTGGAAACACCATATATTTT. Translation: CASSAGQALSGNTIYF. The chain has TRBV6-1 and TRBJ1-3; TRBD1 aligns across 7 bases. With V trimmed by 4 bases and J by 0 bases, 6 bases remained unmatched. The germline V gene has CDR1 MNHNS and CDR2 SASEGT. The CDR3 consists of 16 residues.

V gene TRBV11-3 combines with J gene TRBJ2-7, with 7 positions matching TRBD1. Unmatched junction bases numbered 9, after V lost 4 bases and J lost 3 bases. Germline lookup yields CDR1 SGHNT and CDR2 YENEEA. The CDR3 contains 15 residues. The CDR3 protein is CASSYGQVVSYEQYF. Here the CDR3 DNA reads TGTGCCAGCAGCTACGGACAGGTAGTGAGCTACGAGCAGTACTTC.

CDR3 residues: CAWSERRLYSNQPQHF. The CDR3 DNA reads TGTGCCTGGAGTGAGAGGAGACTTTATAGCAATCAGCCCCAGCATTTT. This chain uses TRBV30 with TRBJ1-5; no clear D gene. The V end lost 1 base, the J end lost 0 bases, and 13 bases lay between the germline ends. The CDR3 extends over 16 amino acids. The V gene's germline CDR1 is GTSNPN and CDR2 SVGIG (reference sequence).

This clone is a singleton in its sample. The V and J genes are TRBV10-3 and TRBJ1-1, with a weak D call TRBD1 (5 bases). The V end was cut by 1 base, the J end by 5 bases, with 17 bases between. Germline V gives CDR1 ENHRY, CDR2 SYGVKD. The CDR3 length is 16 residues. The CDR3 nucleotides are TGTGCCATCAGTGAGTGGGGGGATTCTAGTAGGACTGAAGCTTTCTTT. Its protein product is CAISEWGDSSRTEAFF.

The chain combines TRBV10-3 with TRBJ2-7, with a possible D match to TRBD1 (6 bases). The germline CDR1 and CDR2 sequences are ENHRY and SYGVKD. Deletions cut 4 bases from V and 6 bases from J, with 19 bases between. The length of the CDR3 is 15 residues. The CDR3 loop reads CAISVLAGVSLEQYF. CDR3 DNA: TGTGCCATCAGTGTTCTGGCAGGGGTCTCTCTCGAGCAGTACTTC.

This chain joins TRBV2 and TRBJ1-1; the D is unclear. Germline V gives CDR1 SNHLY, CDR2 FYNNEI. Trimming took off 4 bases at V and 1 base at J, with 7 bases between the two ends. The CDR3 sequence is 13 residues long. The CDR3 spells CASSVEGNTEAFF. Written as DNA, the CDR3 is TGTGCCAGCAGTGTGGAGGGGAACACTGAAGCTTTCTTT.

This clone was seen a handful of times. The chain carries TRBV6-6 and TRBJ2-1, with 10 positions matching TRBD2. V dropped 5 bases and J dropped 5; count of bases not matched to a gene: 6. The CDR3 spans 15 residues. Germline loops: CDR1 MNHNY, CDR2 SVGAGI (reference sequence). The CDR3 nucleotides are TGTGCCAGCAGTATAGTACTAGCGGGACACAATGAGCAGTTCTTC. It specifies CASSIVLAGHNEQFF.

This sequence joins TRBV5-1 and TRBJ2-5, with TRBD2 identical over 12 bases. The CDR3 covers 16 residues. V shed 4 bases, J shed 2 bases, and the junction held 6 bases outside the gene matches. The germline CDR1 and CDR2 sequences are SGHRS and YFSETQ. The CDR3 DNA sequence: TGCGCCAGCAGCCCACTAGCGGGGGGATTTCAAGAGACCCAGTACTTC. Amino acid sequence: CASSPLAGGFQETQYF. The variable domain in full, completed from reference TRBV5-1 and TRBJ2-5, reads KAGVTQTPRYLIKTRGQQVTLSCSPISGHRSVSWYQQTPGQGLQFLFEYFSETQRNKGNFPGRFSGRQFSNSRSEMNVSTLELGDSALYLCASSPLAGGFQETQYFGPGTRLLVL.

The chain carries TRBV10-2 and TRBJ1-5, with D uncertain. Germline lookup yields CDR1 WSHSY and CDR2 SAAADI. V gave up 0 bases and J gave up 7 bases, with 10 bases separating them. This CDR3 is built from 14 residues. CDR3 protein: CASSESASTQPQHF. In DNA form, the CDR3 reads TGCGCCAGCAGTGAGTCGGCTAGCACCCAGCCCCAGCATTTT.

The V and J genes are TRBV12-2 and TRBJ1-5. TRBV12-2 is an annotated pseudogene. The CDR3 contains 14 residues. The CDR3 nucleotides read TGTGCAAGTCGCTTGGGGGGTTGTCATCAGCCCCAGCATTTT. This gives the protein CASRLGGCHQPQHF.

Comments on this clone: Other nucleotide sequences from this sample produce the same CDR3. This chain connects TRBV5-1 to TRBJ1-5; D is unclear. Trimming left V 0 bases short and J 2 bases short, with 6 bases between. Germline values: CDR1 SGHRS, CDR2 YFSETQ. The CDR3 spans 14 residues. The CDR3 DNA reads TGCGCCAGCAGCTTGGGGGAGGGCAATCAGCCCCAGCATTTT. This translates into CASSLGEGNQPQHF.

DNA for the CDR3: TGTGCCAGCAGCTTTACAGGGGGCTCTTACGAGCAGTACTTC. Its translation is CASSFTGGSYEQYF. The chain couples TRBV7-2 to TRBJ2-7, with 9 bases identical to TRBD1. V gave up 3 bases and J gave up 4 bases; unmatched junction bases: 4. The V gene's germline CDR1 is SGHTA and CDR2 FQGNSA. CDR3 size: 14 residues.

J is TRBJ1-4 and V is TRBV30, with D unclear. Germline CDR1 GTSNPN, CDR2 SVGIG (reference sequence). The CDR3 runs 13 residues. Trimming left V 1 base short and J 7 bases short, with 10 bases between. The CDR3 spells CAWSASSGEKLFF. DNA for the CDR3: TGTGCCTGGAGTGCGTCGTCGGGTGAAAAACTGTTTTTT.

J is TRBJ2-7 and V is TRBV20-1; a weak D match, TRBD1 (6 bases). This CDR3 has 11 amino acids. The germline V gene has CDR1 DFQATT and CDR2 SNEGSKA (reference sequence). The CDR3 protein is CAPGQSYEQYV. The CDR3 nucleotides are TGCGCCCCGGGACAAAGTTACGAGCAGTACGTC.

The V gene is TRBV6-6, the J gene TRBJ1-5, with D tentatively TRBD1 (5 bases). Germline assignment: CDR1 MNHNY and CDR2 SVGAGI (reference sequence). The CDR3 has 15 amino acids. V shed 5 bases and J shed 0 bases, with 11 bases lying between them. The CDR3 DNA sequence: TGTGCCAGCAGTCTTAGGGGTTATAGCAATCAGCCCCAGCATTTT. It specifies CASSLRGYSNQPQHF.

This rearrangement joins TRBV24-1 to TRBJ2-1; 11 nucleotides match TRBD1. With V trimmed by 4 bases and J by 9 bases, 7 bases remained unmatched. This CDR3 is built from 15 residues. Looked up from germline, CDR1 is KGHDR and CDR2 is SFDVKD. The CDR3, as DNA: TGTGCCACCAGTGAGCCGGGACAGGGGGTGGGTGAGCAGTTCTTC. The encoded protein is CATSEPGQGVGEQFF.

This rearrangement joins TRBV6-5 to TRBJ1-1; 8 bases are a match to TRBD1. CDR1 and CDR2 (germline): MNHEY, SVGAGI. This CDR3 is built from 15 residues. The J segment lost 4 bases and the V segment lost 0 bases, leaving 4 bases of the junction unmatched. The CDR3 DNA reads as TGTGCCAGCAGTTACTCCGGACAGGGAGGCACTGAAGCTTTCTTT. Its protein is CASSYSGQGGTEAFF.

In its sample, this clone was seen a few times. This chain links TRBV30 with TRBJ1-2; TRBD1 aligns across 7 bases. The germline gives CDR1 GTSNPN, CDR2 SVGIG (reference sequence). Trimming cost V 0 bases and J 4 bases; bases outside gene matches: 11. The CDR3 length is 16 residues. The CDR3: CAWSVRGPRQGYGYTF. CDR3 DNA: TGTGCCTGGAGTGTACGGGGACCTCGACAGGGCTATGGCTACACCTTC.

The chain couples TRBV9 to TRBJ1-6; 7 nucleotides line up with TRBD1. CDR3 length: 17 residues. CDR1 and CDR2 from the germline V gene are SGDLS and YYNGEE. V trimming: 0 bases; J trimming: 7 bases; junction bases outside the gene matches: 10. The CDR3 sequence is CASSVAGQNPRNSPLHF. The CDR3 DNA sequence: TGTGCCAGCAGCGTAGCGGGACAGAACCCGAGGAATTCACCCCTCCACTTT.